Listed here are 18 T cell receptor beta chains from one sample, sequenced in a study of blood T cell repertoires in COVID-19. Here immunoSEQ multiplex PCR was the method, and the copy in TCRdb shows in-frame clones only, minus some. Of approximately 250,000 clones listed, less than 90% are singletons. The source material was peripheral blood. These receptors originate from a woman aged 40 to 55 who had recovered from COVID-19.

The rearrangement links TRBV5-6 to TRBJ1-6; maybe TRBD1 (5 bases). V gave up 4 bases and J gave up 9 bases, with 14 bases separating them. CDR3 length: 14 amino acids. Germline values: CDR1 SGHDT, CDR2 YYEEEE. The CDR3 sequence is CASSIGAVLSPLHF. CDR3 DNA sequence: TGTGCCAGCAGCATAGGGGCCGTGCTTTCACCCCTCCACTTT.

J is TRBJ1-1 and V is TRBV7-9; maybe TRBD1 (5 bases). Germline V gene sequence: CDR1 SEHNR, CDR2 FQNEAQ (reference sequence). Trimming left V 1 base short and J 6 bases short, with 15 bases between. This CDR3 is 15 amino acids long. The CDR3 region has the DNA TGTGCCAGCAGCTTAGGAGAAGGACACCTAGCTGAAGCTTTCTTT. This sequence encodes CASSLGEGHLAEAFF.

The CDR3 loop reads CASSPGNQETQYF. The CDR3, as DNA: TGTGCCAGCAGCCCAGGAAACCAAGAGACCCAGTACTTC. The V call is TRBV7-9, the J call TRBJ2-5; D is unresolved. The germline V gene has CDR1 SEHNR and CDR2 FQNEAQ (reference sequence). There are 13 residues in the CDR3. The germline V and J ends were trimmed by 5 bases and 0 bases, with 7 bases remaining between them.

The CDR3 coding sequence is TGTGCCAGCAGCCAAGATAAGTTTAAACAGGATGAGCAGTTCTTC. Translation gives CASSQDKFKQDEQFF. The rearrangement joins TRBV4-2 to TRBJ2-1, with D possibly matching TRBD1 (5 bases). CDR1 is LGHNA and CDR2 is YNFKEQ in the germline V gene. Trimming removed 0 bases at V and 8 bases at J, with 14 bases between. This CDR3 has 15 residues.

This clone has a handful of counts. The chain links TRBV6-1 to TRBJ1-1; 7 bases line up with TRBD1. The CDR3 is 15 residues long. The V segment lost 2 bases and the J segment 4 bases; nucleotides outside the gene matches: 7. Per the germline V gene, CDR1 is MNHNS and CDR2 is SASEGT. The CDR3 here is CASSEWWTGGTEAFF. Written as DNA, the CDR3 is TGTGCCAGCAGTGAATGGTGGACAGGAGGCACTGAAGCTTTCTTT.

The chain has TRBV18 and TRBJ1-3; D not certain. Germline assignment: CDR1 KGHSH and CDR2 LQKENI. With 2 bases removed from V and 0 bases from J, the gap between germline ends came to 14 bases. This CDR3 is built from 17 residues. This chain's CDR3 is CASSPSFSVISGNTIYF. CDR3 bases: TGTGCCAGCTCACCATCCTTTTCAGTTATCTCTGGAAACACCATATATTTT.

A single count supports this clone. The chain employs TRBV18 and TRBJ1-5; 7 positions match TRBD1. Trimming at V came to 2 bases and at J to 4 bases, leaving 5 bases not matched to a gene. CDR1 KGHSH and CDR2 LQKENI come from the germline V gene. The CDR3 has 15 residues. CDR3 DNA sequence: TGTGCCAGCTCACCAGCCCAGGGGGGTAATCAGCCCCAGCATTTT. Translation: CASSPAQGGNQPQHF.

V is TRBV19 and J is TRBJ2-5; 8 nucleotides match TRBD1. This CDR3 region has 14 residues. With 3 bases clipped from V and 4 bases from J, the junction kept 4 bases outside the gene matches. Per the germline V gene, CDR1 is LNHDA and CDR2 is SQIVND (reference sequence). The CDR3 coding sequence is TGTGCCAGTAGTATTTTGGACAGGGCAGAGACCCAGTACTTC. This encodes CASSILDRAETQYF. Using reference TRBV19 and TRBJ2-5 for the parts outside the CDR3, the full variable domain is DGGITQSPKYLFRKEGQNVTLSCEQNLNHDAMYWYRQDPGQGLRLIYYSQIVNDFQKGDIAEGYSVSREKKESFPLTVTSAQKNPTAFYLCASSILDRAETQYFGPGTRLLVL.

CDR3 residues: CASSGGQLEKLFF. The CDR3 DNA sequence: TGTGCCAGCAGTGGGGGACAGCTTGAAAAACTGTTTTTT. V usage is TRBV12-3 or TRBV12-4 and J usage is TRBJ1-4; the match to TRBD1 covers 7 bases. The CDR3 length is 13 residues. The J segment lost 7 bases and the V segment lost 5 bases, leaving 4 bases of the junction unmatched.

This chain joins TRBV11-3 and TRBJ2-4, with 8 bases lining up with TRBD1. This CDR3 is 21 amino acids long. Germline CDR1 and CDR2: SGHNT and YENEEA. V gave up 0 bases and J gave up 1 base; unmatched junction bases: 17. For the CDR3, the DNA is TGTGCCAGCAGCTTAGACAACCGGACAGGGCCTCTCCCCCCGGCCAAAAACATTCAGTACTTC. As protein: CASSLDNRTGPLPPAKNIQYF.

The chain is built from TRBV7-9 and TRBJ1-1, with TRBD1 matching over 7 bases. V lost 6 bases and J lost 5; bases outside the gene matches: 3. Germline CDR1 is SEHNR and CDR2 is FQNEAQ (reference sequence). This CDR3 has 12 residues. The CDR3 region has the DNA TGTGCCAGCAGTTACAGGGGTACTGAAGCTTTCTTT. Translating it yields CASSYRGTEAFF.

The rearrangement joins TRBV28 to TRBJ1-1, with D perhaps TRBD1 (5 bases). The CDR3 has 15 residues. V lost 6 bases to trimming and J lost 1 base, with 15 bases between them. Germline lookup yields CDR1 MDHEN and CDR2 SYDVKM. CDR3 in amino acids: CASSSGADGNTEAFF. DNA of the CDR3: TGTGCCAGCAGCAGCGGGGCTGACGGGAACACTGAAGCTTTCTTT.

This clone occurred once. This chain links TRBV28 with TRBJ1-5; weak D call: TRBD1 (5 bases). This CDR3 spans 16 amino acids. Per germline, CDR1 MDHEN and CDR2 SYDVKM. Between the trimmed V and J ends, which lost 2 bases and 7 bases, there was a span of 18 bases. The CDR3 bases are TGTGCCAGCAGTTTAGCGGCACCGGTGTCAGGGCAGCCCCAGCATTTT. Amino acid sequence: CASSLAAPVSGQPQHF. Using reference TRBV28 and TRBJ1-5 for the parts outside the CDR3, the full variable domain is DVKVTQSSRYLVKRTGEKVFLECVQDMDHENMFWYRQDPGLGLRLIYFSYDVKMKEKGDIPEGYSVSREKKERFSLILESASTNQTSMYLCASSLAAPVSGQPQHFGDGTRLSIL.

CDR3 nucleotides: TGTGCCAGCAGCCAAGATATCGCCAGGGGGCGGGATGGCTACACCTTC. Amino acids: CASSQDIARGRDGYTF. The chain has TRBV3-1 (or the pseudogene TRBV3-2) and TRBJ1-2, with 8 bases that match TRBD1. The J segment lost 6 bases and the V segment lost 0 bases, leaving 9 bases of the junction unmatched. This CDR3 is 16 amino acids long. Germline assignment: CDR1 LGHDT and CDR2 YNNKEL (reference sequence).

J is TRBJ2-7 and V is TRBV28, with 7 bases lining up with TRBD1. The CDR3 spans 14 residues. Germline V gene lookup returns CDR1 MDHEN and CDR2 SYDVKM. J gave up 2 bases and V 6 bases, and 7 bases lay outside the gene matches. The CDR3 DNA is TGTGCCAGCAGAGGTCACAGGGGTACCTACGAGCAGTACTTC. Its protein is CASRGHRGTYEQYF.

The sample holds one count of this clone. The chain carries TRBV7-2 and TRBJ2-5, with 8 nucleotides matching TRBD2. This CDR3 is 17 amino acids long. With V trimmed by 6 bases and J by 1 base, 13 bases remained unmatched. Germline V gene lookup returns CDR1 SGHTA and CDR2 FQGNSA. Here the CDR3 reads CASSFGGLAGAQETQYF. CDR3 DNA: TGTGCCAGCAGTTTCGGCGGGCTAGCGGGCGCCCAAGAGACCCAGTACTTC.

V gene TRBV7-9 combines with J gene TRBJ1-4, with D uncertain. The germline gives CDR1 SEHNR, CDR2 FQNEAQ (reference sequence). The length of the CDR3 is 17 residues. V was clipped by 1 base and J by 4 bases, with 16 bases between them. Here the CDR3 reads CASSLGSNSAGNEKLFF. The CDR3 DNA is TGTGCCAGCAGCTTAGGCTCTAACTCGGCGGGTAATGAAAAACTGTTTTTT.

This chain links TRBV29-1 with TRBJ1-1; 7 positions agree with TRBD1. Per germline, CDR1 SQVTM and CDR2 ANQGSEA. The trim removed 7 bases at V and 4 bases at J, leaving 12 bases unmatched. The CDR3 sequence is 14 residues long. The CDR3 spells CSGGQETRSTEAFF. In DNA, the CDR3 is TGCAGCGGAGGACAGGAGACCAGGAGCACTGAAGCTTTCTTT.